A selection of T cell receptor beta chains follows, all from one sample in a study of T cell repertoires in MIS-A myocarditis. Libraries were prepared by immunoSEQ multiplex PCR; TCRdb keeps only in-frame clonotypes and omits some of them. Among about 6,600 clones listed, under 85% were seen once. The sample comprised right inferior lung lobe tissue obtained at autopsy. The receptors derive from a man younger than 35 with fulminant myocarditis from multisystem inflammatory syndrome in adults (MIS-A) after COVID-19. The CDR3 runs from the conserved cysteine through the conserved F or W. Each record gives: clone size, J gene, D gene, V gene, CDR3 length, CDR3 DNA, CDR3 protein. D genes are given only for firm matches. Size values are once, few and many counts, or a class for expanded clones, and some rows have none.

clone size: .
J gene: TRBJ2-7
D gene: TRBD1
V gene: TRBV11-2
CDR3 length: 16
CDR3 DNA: TGTGCCAGCACCATGAGGACAGGGGGCGATCTCTACGAGCAGTACTTC
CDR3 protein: CASTMRTGGDLYEQYF

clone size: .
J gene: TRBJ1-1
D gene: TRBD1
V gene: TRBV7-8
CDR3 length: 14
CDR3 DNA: TGTGCCAGCAGCCCTGGACAGGGGGCAACTGAAGCTTTCTTT
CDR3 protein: CASSPGQGATEAFF

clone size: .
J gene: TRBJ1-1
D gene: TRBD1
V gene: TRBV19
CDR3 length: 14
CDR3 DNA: TGTGCCAGTAGTACGGGACAGGGGGTAACTGAAGCTTTCTTT
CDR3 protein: CASSTGQGVTEAFF

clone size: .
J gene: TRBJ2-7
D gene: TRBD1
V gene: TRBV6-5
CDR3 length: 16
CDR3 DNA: TGTGCCAGCAGTTGGAAACAGGGGGCAATATCCCACGAGCAGTACTTC
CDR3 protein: CASSWKQGAISHEQYF

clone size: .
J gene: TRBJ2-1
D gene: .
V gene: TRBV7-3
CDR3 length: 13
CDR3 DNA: TGTGCCAGCAGCTTCGGCTCTAGTAATGAGCAGTTCTTC
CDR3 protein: CASSFGSSNEQFF

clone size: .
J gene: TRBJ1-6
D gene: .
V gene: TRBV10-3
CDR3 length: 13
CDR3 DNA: TGTGCCATGGGTATAGGGGTGGGTTCACCCCTCCACTTT
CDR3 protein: CAMGIGVGSPLHF

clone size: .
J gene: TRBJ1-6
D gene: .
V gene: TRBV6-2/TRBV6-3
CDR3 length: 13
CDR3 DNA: TGTGCCAGCAGTTCCTCTTTAAACTTGCCCCTCCACTTT
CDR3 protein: CASSSSLNLPLHF

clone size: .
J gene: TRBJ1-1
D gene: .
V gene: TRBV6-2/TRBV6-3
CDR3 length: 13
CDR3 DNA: TGTGCCAGCAGTTCGGACAGGAACACTGAAGCTTTCTTT
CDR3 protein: CASSSDRNTEAFF

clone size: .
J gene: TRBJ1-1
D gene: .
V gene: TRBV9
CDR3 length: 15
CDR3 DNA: TGTGCCAGCAGCGAGAGGGGCAATGGGAACACTGAAGCTTTCTTT
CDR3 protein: CASSERGNGNTEAFF

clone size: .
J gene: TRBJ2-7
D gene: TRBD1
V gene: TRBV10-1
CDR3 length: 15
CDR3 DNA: TGCGCCAGCAGTGACTCAGGGACAGGGGAGGAAGAGCAGTACTTC
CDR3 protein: CASSDSGTGEEEQYF

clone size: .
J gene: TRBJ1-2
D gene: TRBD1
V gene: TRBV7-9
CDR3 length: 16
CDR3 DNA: TGTGCCAGCAGCTCAAAAATACAGGGGGTTAGCTATGGCTACACCTTC
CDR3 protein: CASSSKIQGVSYGYTF

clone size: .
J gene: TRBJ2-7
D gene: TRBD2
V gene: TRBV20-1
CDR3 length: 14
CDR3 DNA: TGCAGTGCCAGTTTAGGCGGGGGGTCGGACGAGCAGTACTTC
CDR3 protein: CSASLGGGSDEQYF

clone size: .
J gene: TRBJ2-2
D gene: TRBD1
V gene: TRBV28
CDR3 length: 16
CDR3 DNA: TGTGCCAGCAGAGACCCGACAGGGGGAGAGACCGGGGAGCTGTTTTTT
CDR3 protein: CASRDPTGGETGELFF

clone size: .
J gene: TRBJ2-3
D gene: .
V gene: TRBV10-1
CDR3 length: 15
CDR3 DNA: TGCGCCAGCAGTTTGGCCGTTCCGGGCACAGATACGCAATATTTT
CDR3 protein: CASSLAVPGTDTQYF

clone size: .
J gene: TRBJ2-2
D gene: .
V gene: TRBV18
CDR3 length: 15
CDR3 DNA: TGTGCCAGCTCGCGGCCGGGTCCGAACACCGGGGAGCTGTTTTTT
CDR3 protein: CASSRPGPNTGELFF

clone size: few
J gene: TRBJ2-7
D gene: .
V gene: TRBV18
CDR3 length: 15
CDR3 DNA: TGTGCCAGCTCACCACGTCGGGACTCCAACTGGGAGCAGTACTTC
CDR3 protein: CASSPRRDSNWEQYF

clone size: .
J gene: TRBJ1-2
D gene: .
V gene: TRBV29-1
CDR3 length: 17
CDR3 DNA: TGCAGCGTTGAAGTTAGGTCGGCGGGGGCATTCCTCTATGGCTACACCTTC
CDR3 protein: CSVEVRSAGAFLYGYTF

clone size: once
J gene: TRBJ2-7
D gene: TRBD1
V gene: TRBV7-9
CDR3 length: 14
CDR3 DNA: TGTGCCAGCAGCCAAAGGGACAGACAATACGAGCAGTACTTC
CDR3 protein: CASSQRDRQYEQYF

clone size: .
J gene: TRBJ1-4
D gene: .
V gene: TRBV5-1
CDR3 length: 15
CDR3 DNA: TGCGCCAGCAGCTTTGCACAAGGGGGTAATGAAAAACTGTTTTTT
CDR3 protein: CASSFAQGGNEKLFF

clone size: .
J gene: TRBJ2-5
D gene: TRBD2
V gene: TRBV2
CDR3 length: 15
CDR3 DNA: TGTGCCAGCACGGGACTAGCGGGACGGGGGGAGACCCAGTACTTC
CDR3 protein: CASTGLAGRGETQYF

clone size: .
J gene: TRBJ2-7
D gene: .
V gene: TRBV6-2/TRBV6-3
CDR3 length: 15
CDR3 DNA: TGTGCCAGCAGTCATAGACAGGGACTCTCCTACGAGCAGTACTTC
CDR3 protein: CASSHRQGLSYEQYF

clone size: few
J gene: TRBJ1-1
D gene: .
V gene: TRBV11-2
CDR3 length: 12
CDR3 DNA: TGTGCCAGCAGCTTTTCAGGTGGCGGGGCTTTCTTT
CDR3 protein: CASSFSGGGAFF

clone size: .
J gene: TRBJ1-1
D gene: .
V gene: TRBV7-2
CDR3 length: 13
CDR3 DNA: TGTGCCAGCAGCCTACGCAGAGGCACTGAAGCTTTCTTT
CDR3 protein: CASSLRRGTEAFF

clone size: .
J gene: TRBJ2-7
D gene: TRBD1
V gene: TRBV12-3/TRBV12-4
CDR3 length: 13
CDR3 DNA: TGTGCCAGCAGTTTAACTAAGGGGGCCGAGCAGTACTTC
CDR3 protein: CASSLTKGAEQYF